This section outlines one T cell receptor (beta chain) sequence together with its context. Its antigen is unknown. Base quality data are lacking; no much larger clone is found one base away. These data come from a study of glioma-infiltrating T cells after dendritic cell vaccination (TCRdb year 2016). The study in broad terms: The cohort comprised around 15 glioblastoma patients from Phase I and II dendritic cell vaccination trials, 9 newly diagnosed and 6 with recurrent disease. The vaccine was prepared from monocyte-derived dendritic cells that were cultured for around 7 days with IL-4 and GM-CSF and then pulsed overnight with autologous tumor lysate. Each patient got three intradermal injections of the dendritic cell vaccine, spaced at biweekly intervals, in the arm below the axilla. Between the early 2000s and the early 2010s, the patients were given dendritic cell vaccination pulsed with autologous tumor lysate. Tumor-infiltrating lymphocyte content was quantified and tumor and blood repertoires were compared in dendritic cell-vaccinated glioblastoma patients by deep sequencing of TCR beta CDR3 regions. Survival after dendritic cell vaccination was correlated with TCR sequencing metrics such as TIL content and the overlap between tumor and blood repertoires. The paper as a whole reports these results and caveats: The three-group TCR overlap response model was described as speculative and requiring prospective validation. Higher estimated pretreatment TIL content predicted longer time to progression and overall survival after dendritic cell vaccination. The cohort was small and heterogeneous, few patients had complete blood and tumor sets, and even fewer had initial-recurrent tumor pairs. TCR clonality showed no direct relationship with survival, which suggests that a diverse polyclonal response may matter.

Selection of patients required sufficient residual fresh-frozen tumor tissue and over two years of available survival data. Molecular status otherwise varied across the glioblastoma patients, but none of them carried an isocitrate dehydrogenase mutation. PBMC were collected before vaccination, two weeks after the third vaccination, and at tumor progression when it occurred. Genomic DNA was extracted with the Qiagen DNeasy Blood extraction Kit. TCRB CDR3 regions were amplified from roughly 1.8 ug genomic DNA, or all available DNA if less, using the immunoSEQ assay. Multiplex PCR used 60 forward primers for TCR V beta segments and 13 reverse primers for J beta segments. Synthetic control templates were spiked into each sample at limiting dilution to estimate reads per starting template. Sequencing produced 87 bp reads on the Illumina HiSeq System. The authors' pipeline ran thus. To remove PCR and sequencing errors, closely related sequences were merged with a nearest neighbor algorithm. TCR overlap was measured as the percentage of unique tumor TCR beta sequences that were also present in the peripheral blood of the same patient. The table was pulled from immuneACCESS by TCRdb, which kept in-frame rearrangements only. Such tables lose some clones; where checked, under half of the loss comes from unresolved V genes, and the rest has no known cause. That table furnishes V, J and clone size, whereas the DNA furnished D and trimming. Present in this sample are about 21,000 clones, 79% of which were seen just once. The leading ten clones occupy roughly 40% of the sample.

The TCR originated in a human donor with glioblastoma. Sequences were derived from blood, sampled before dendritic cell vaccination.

The nucleotide sequence is given as TGTGCCAGCAGCCCGGACAGGGGCTTCGCGGCTTTCTTT. It codes for CASSPDRGFAAFF. This chain is built from TRBV5-4 and TRBJ1-1; 9 of the junction bases match TRBD1. After removal of 4 bases from V and 11 bases from J, the junction retains 9 bases not matched to a gene. Via the germline V gene (reference sequence), CDR1 is SGHNT and CDR2 YYREEE. The CDR3 has 13 amino acids, counting the end cysteine and phenylalanine. Only the CDR3 DNA stays, 39 bases, in frame from base 1.